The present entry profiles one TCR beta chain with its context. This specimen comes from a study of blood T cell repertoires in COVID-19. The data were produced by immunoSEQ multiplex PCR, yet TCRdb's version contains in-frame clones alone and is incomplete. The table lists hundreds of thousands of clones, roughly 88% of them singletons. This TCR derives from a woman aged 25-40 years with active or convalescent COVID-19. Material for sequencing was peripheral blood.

The DNA of the CDR3 is TGTGCCAGCAGCTTGGCGGGGGTGGATGGCTACACCTTC. Translating gives CASSLAGVDGYTF. The J gene is TRBJ1-2, the V gene TRBV5-4; D may be TRBD1 (5 bases). CDR1 and CDR2 from the germline V gene are SGHNT and YYREEE (reference sequence). The CDR3 is 13 residues long. Trimming removed 0 bases from V and 6 bases from J, with 9 bases in between.